This T cell receptor (beta chain) was sequenced for a study of cytomegalovirus exposure and HLA in healthy donors (dated by TCRdb to 2017 to 2019). In terms of the full investigation: An earlier analysis of some 500 of the donors reported approximately 290 Gb of sequence data and 120 million or so unique TCR beta sequences from about 200 million T cells. Approximately 300 gigabases of sequencing data and 70 million to 85 million unique TCR sequences were included in an early release covering roughly 700 HLA-typed donors. Among the roughly 400 genotyped donors, approximately 77% belonged to the genetic ancestry cluster associated with self-reported Caucasian donors. The study aimed to test whether cataloging public T cell receptors could reveal signatures of past pathogen exposure. Using immunosequencing, the study profiled T cell repertoires from 666 subjects and related those repertoires to cytomegalovirus serostatus. In addition to the first cohort of hundreds of subjects, a separate validation cohort of approximately 110 different subjects was used. The study combined high-throughput TCR immunosequencing, statistical association of individual TCRs with disease status, and machine learning to predict cytomegalovirus infection status. In a later analysis, previously published TCR beta repertoires from 550 to 750 donors were re-analyzed and high-resolution HLA genotyping was added so that TCR occurrence patterns could be studied. In the later analysis, no new phenotypic data were used to find candidate immune exposures; instead, reliance was placed on TCR beta sequences and their occurrence across donors. To decide whether each TCR beta V gene segment behaved as functional or pseudogenic, an earlier analysis of over 500 of the donors relied on high-throughput TCR beta sequencing. Donor age, sex, ethnicity and CMV serostatus were compiled together with the repertoire data. A later genetic analysis took genome-wide SNP genotypes for about three fifths of the roughly 670 donors and used that subset as a discovery cohort. Every repertoire in the discovery cohort had been generated on one and the same sequencing platform. HLA typing included class I and class II loci at four-digit resolution. The number of typed donors differed by locus: roughly 629-630 for A, B, C, DRB1 and DQB1; some 540 for DQA1; fewer than 610 for DPA1; and approximately 450 for DPB1. Four or five DR-DQ haplotypes were handled as single units for association and clustering because linkage in the cohort was strong. On average, over 200,000 unique TCR beta nucleotide sequences were sequenced per donor among 398 genotyped donors of the cohort, with roughly a sixth of those sequences being non-productive.

On this clone: Its specific antigen is unknown. No much larger clone is present one base from it, and per-base qualities are unavailable.

Overall study results and their limits: Three of the identified cytomegalovirus-associated TCR beta chains were confirmed in vitro to be specific for cytomegalovirus antigens. A cluster of highly shared sequence variants was judged likely to represent a technical artifact of the sequencing pipeline. A further reported finding was that TCR beta sequences accurately predicted the HLA-A and HLA-B alleles for most subjects in the first cohort. In a later analysis, TCR association rates were found to vary across HLA loci, with the most associated TCRs seen for DRB1 alleles and the fewest for HLA-C alleles. It was suggested by the authors that the approach could potentially be generalized to other disease states and immunological phenotypes. The classifier was reported to diagnose cytomegalovirus status with high specificity and sensitivity in both the original cohort and the validation cohort. Most TCR sequences were observed very rarely across donors, whereas some public TCRs were present in many individuals. Assigning TCR associations to individual alleles was difficult when HLA alleles, especially DR and DQ, strongly co-occurred. In a later genetic analysis, fewer N-insertions in productive TCRs were reported among donors in an Asian-associated ancestry cluster than the roughly 640-donor mean. Linkage disequilibrium might explain the correlated functional status among segregating V segments, but an unknown experimental factor could not be excluded. Because some donors lacked HLA typing at each locus, the association tests relied only on the typed subset. Broadly in line with IMGT annotations, most TCR beta V segments showed up in productive rearrangements about 90% or about 30% of the time in an earlier analysis of about 500 of the donors. In a later analysis, 15,000 to 20,000 TCR beta sequences were associated with specific HLA alleles at a false discovery rate of 0.05. Compared with equally common non-associated chains, HLA-associated TCR beta chains in a later analysis were more clonally expanded and had lower generation probabilities. Immune exposure information for the cohort was limited to CMV serostatus. A later analysis found that most CMV-associated TCR beta chains appeared HLA-restricted, with HLA associations seemingly driven largely by CMV exposure. Because the 87-base-pair reads could not distinguish some IMGT-functional V segments, including TRBV6-2 and TRBV6-3, those segments were excluded. In this cohort, only TCR beta chains were sequenced, and detectable features were limited by the absence of alpha or paired-chain data. A later genetic analysis associated a missense DCLRE1C variant with V-gene and J-gene trimming of TCR beta chains, and an independent cohort replicated the association. The study gave a list of under 200 TCR beta chains associated with cytomegalovirus. Because counts were too low, more than 15 rarely observed V segments, including chromosome 9 orphons, were excluded from the earlier analysis of fewer than 650 of the donors. Presence/absence analyses assumed roughly uniform sequencing depth across donors, an assumption that may not hold. According to a later analysis, parvovirus B19, influenza, CMV and Epstein-Barr virus appeared linked to several top co-occurrence clusters.

The method behind the library was the immunoSEQ multiplex PCR assay. The multiplex PCR relied on a mix of 60 forward primers for TCR Vbeta segments and 13 reverse primers for TCR Jbeta segments. The CDR3 region of rearranged TCR beta genes was amplified from genomic DNA by a multiplex PCR assay. On the Illumina HiSeq System, the amplified TCR beta libraries were sequenced as 87-base-pair reads. The original methods were these. A later analysis counted some 74 million unique TCR beta chains across the 650 to 800 repertoires, and 10 million to 11 million of these chains were shared by at least two donors. To remove PCR and sequencing errors, raw reads were error-corrected and collapsed into unique sequences using a nearest-neighbor algorithm that merged closely related sequences. To assign V, D and J gene segments, CDR3 sequences were aligned to IMGT reference sequences. Each retained sequence needed at least a six-nucleotide match to both a V gene segment and a J gene segment. Rearrangements were classified as productive when the CDR3 lacked stop codons and remained in frame with V and J, and all other rearrangements were classified as non-productive. Following IMGT convention, CDR3 was defined as the stretch from the second conserved V-encoded cysteine to the conserved J-encoded phenylalanine. Sequences without an unambiguous match to a single V gene segment were excluded from the earlier analysis of about 640 of the donors. An earlier analysis of a few hundred of the donors called V segments functional above 56.7% productive rearrangements and segregating when the between-donor standard deviation exceeded 5%. A statistical classification framework was built to diagnose cytomegalovirus status from the catalog of TCR beta chain sequences. A later analysis assigned V and J genes by comparing TCR nucleotide sequences with IMGT/GENE-DB human TR gene sequences. Using the TCRdist pipeline, a later analysis assigned CDR3 sequences along with most-parsimonious VDJ recombination scenarios. In a later analysis, each TCR beta chain was defined by its CDR3 amino acid sequence together with its V-gene family, and reads without a unique V-gene family were excluded. In a later analysis, around 650 highly shared, low-generation-probability nucleotide sequences were removed to address suspected cross-contamination and a sequencing artifact. In a later analysis, a clonal expansion index was calculated for each public chain from normalized within-repertoire ranks of inferred template counts. In a later analysis, generation probabilities were computed with a VDJ recombination model fitted to out-of-frame rearrangements, and the resulting probabilities were checked against IGoR. Hypergeometric tests were used in a later analysis to score TCR-TCR, TCR-HLA and TCR-CMV co-occurrence, with a repertoire-size bias correction applied to the TCR pairs. In a later analysis, false discovery rates were estimated by permuting HLA or CMV assignments 20 times. In a later analysis, co-occurring TCRs were grouped with DBSCAN, and TCRdist sequence similarity was added when clustering was performed within HLA-allele-positive subsets. Co-occurrence clustering excluded repertoires with fewer than 30,000 or more than 120,000 public chains, plus five with anomalous nucleotide sharing. Not all clones reach the TCRdb copy of this immuneACCESS table, which keeps in-frame sequences only. Checked studies attribute under half of the gap to unresolved V genes and leave the rest unexplained. The DNA was the basis for D and trimming; V, J and clone size are from that table. For this sample there are around 100,000 clones; 79% appear just once. Roughly 4% of the sample is in the top ten clones.

The cohort comprised around 690 healthy bone marrow donors. All cohort members were sampled while nominally healthy, although unrecorded immune exposures were likely present. The donor tested CMV seropositive and was one of the 289 seropositive cohort members. Each donor provided a peripheral blood sample, and peripheral blood mononuclear cells were used for TCR beta sequencing. Genomic DNA extraction from the blood cell samples was performed with the Qiagen DNeasy Blood Extraction Kit. The cysteine opens and the phenylalanine closes a CDR3 of 15 amino acids. Only the CDR3 DNA is retained, 45 bases long and in frame from the first base.

Sequencing was performed on PBMCs. This TCR was recovered from a female donor in good health and CMV-seropositive. Recombination connected TRBV21-1 to TRBJ2-7; TRBD1 reflects the table's D call only, with no check against the DNA. TRBV21-1 represents a pseudogene. CDR3 loop: CASSKGGRQPNEQYF. The nucleotides read TGTGCCAGCAGCAAAGGGGGCCGACAGCCGAACGAGCAGTACTTC.